The clone carrying this T cell receptor (beta chain) has just one count. This specimen belongs to a study of CD8 T cells in Susac syndrome. V was pared by 0 bases and J by 7 bases, with 15 bases between. Germline-derived CDR1 and CDR2 are DFQATT and SNEGSKA (reference sequence). The CDR3 consists of 14 residues. The RNA, about 0.45 to 1 ug, was put through reverse transcription using random hexamers. From the immunoSEQ multiplex PCR reads, TCRdb called clonotypes with MiXCR, one entry per CDR3 protein. The repertoire includes roughly 110,000 distinct CDR3 sequences, around 90% of them detected once, and over 0.1% sits in the top ten.

The sequencing sample was made of CD8+ T cells from PBMCs. The receptor was isolated from a human donor in good health. The chain couples TRBV20-1 to TRBJ1-2; no clear D gene. The CDR3 sequence is CSARDLAARGGYTF. DNA of the CDR3: TGCAGTGCTAGAGATCTGGCAGCTCGGGGTGGCTACACCTTC.